This T cell receptor beta chain was identified in a study of blood T cell repertoires in COVID-19. Overall study context: Whether acute or convalescent, the COVID-19 samples came from the United States, Italy and Spain. The cDNA or gDNA used as material had been derived from T cells, B-cell-depleted T cells, or PBMCs.

The CDR3 loop spans 17 amino acids. Germline assignment: CDR1 SNHLY and CDR2 FYNNEI. V was shortened by 7 bases and J by 4 bases, with 22 bases between the two germline ends. In the study's own analysis: Amplification with reference gene primers provided the estimates of nucleated cell counts. Produced via immunoSEQ multiplex PCR; TCRdb's table is partial and in-frame only. From that table come the V and J calls and clone size; the DNA was used to work out D and trimming. The table shows about 280,000 clones, with about 83% occurring only once. Sequences were obtained from peripheral blood. This receptor was obtained from a woman in her fifties or sixties who had recovered from COVID-19. The chain is built from TRBV2 and TRBJ2-2, with a possible D match to TRBD2 (6 bases). The CDR3 bases are TGTGCCAGCAATTGGGGGGTAGGAGGGACCTCCACCGGGGAGCTGTTTTTT. Its translation: CASNWGVGGTSTGELFF.